This entry describes one TCR beta chain. CDR1 is SGHRS, CDR2 YFSETQ, per germline. The V segment lost 4 bases and the J segment 2 bases; nucleotides outside the gene matches: 5. The CDR3 contains 15 residues. The record originates from a study of blood T cell repertoires in COVID-19. Background on the study: Sources were T cells, B-cell-depleted T cells, or PBMCs; the material itself was cDNA or gDNA.

Method: immunoSEQ multiplex PCR; TCRdb's copy keeps in-frame clones and lacks some. The sample includes hundreds of thousands of clones, 87% of them seen just once. Seattle enrolled patients during active infection and tracked them longitudinally. The receptor was isolated from a woman between 50 and 59 years old with COVID-19, enrolled during active disease. The sequencing input was peripheral blood. The chain uses TRBV5-1 and TRBJ1-1; 10 bases fit TRBD1. The CDR3 coding sequence is TGCGCCAGCAGCCTCCTGACAGGGGGCAACACTGAAGCTTTCTTT. Translated, it gives CASSLLTGGNTEAFF.